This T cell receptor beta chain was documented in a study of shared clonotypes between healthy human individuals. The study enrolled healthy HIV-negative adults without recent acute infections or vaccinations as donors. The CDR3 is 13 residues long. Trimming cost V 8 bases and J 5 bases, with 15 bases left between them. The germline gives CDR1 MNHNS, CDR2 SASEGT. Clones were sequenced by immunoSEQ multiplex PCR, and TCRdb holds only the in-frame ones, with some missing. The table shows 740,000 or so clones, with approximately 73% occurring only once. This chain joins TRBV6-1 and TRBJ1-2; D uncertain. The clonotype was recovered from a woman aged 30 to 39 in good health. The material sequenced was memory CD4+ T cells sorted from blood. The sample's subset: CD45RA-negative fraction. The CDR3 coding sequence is TGTGCCAGCCAACCGGCGTTCGAATATGGCTACACCTTC. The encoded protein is CASQPAFEYGYTF.